This record looks at one T cell receptor (beta chain) sequence and its context. CDR1 is LNHNV, CDR2 YYDKDF, per germline (reference sequence). There are 17 residues in the CDR3. The data originate from a study of CXCR3-negative and CXCR3-positive naive CD8 T cells. Libraries of TRB cDNA were made by 5' RACE and carried UMIs. TCRdb reprocessed the 5' RACE reads and stores each CDR3 protein as one record, lacking DNA. The sample table sets out under 65,000 distinct CDR3 sequences. This TCR was recovered from a human donor in good health. Some clones in this sample may be carry-over from other donors' samples. V gene TRBV15 combines with J gene TRBJ2-1; TCRdb's assignment of TRBD2 cannot be checked, as there is no DNA. The sample was memory CD8+ T cells from blood. CDR3 residues: CATSQGLAEPSYNEQFF.